Below, one T cell receptor beta chain is given with its context. What it binds is not known. The data originate from a study of shared clonotypes between healthy human individuals. Findings of the study overall: A limitation of the genetic and exposure-history diversity represented arose from few donors.

CD4+ cells were split into CD45RA+ naive and CD45RA-negative memory subsets. Sequenced by immunoSEQ multiplex PCR; TCRdb stores in-frame clones only, minus some. Of 2.3 million or so clones detected, 85% to 95% appear once; the ten largest clones hold 0.35% to 0.45%. Per germline, CDR1 SEHNR and CDR2 FQNEAQ (reference sequence). V gave up 1 base and J gave up 4 bases, with 7 bases separating them. The CDR3 is 13 residues long. Specimen: naive CD4+ T cells from PBMCs. Subset indicated: CD45RA+ positively selected. The clonotype originates from a young man in good health. Some clones in this sample may be carry-over from other donors' samples. The gene calls are TRBV7-9 and TRBJ2-5, with D uncertain. Here the CDR3 reads CASSLVVAETQYF. CDR3 in DNA: TGTGCCAGCAGCTTAGTAGTGGCAGAGACCCAGTACTTC.